The subject of this entry is one T cell receptor (beta chain). This specimen belongs to a study of long-term antiretroviral therapy in people with HIV. Survey-level resolution applied to immunoSEQ assay v3.0. Clones were sequenced by immunoSEQ multiplex PCR, and TCRdb holds only the in-frame ones, with some missing. The sample carries tens of thousands of clones, nearly 90% recorded once. Trimming cost V 7 bases and J 5 bases; bases outside gene matches: 15. CDR3 size: 15 residues. Per the germline V gene, CDR1 is GTSNPN and CDR2 is SVGIG (reference sequence). This chain uses TRBV30 with TRBJ2-7; TRBD1 agrees at 9 bases. The origin of this receptor is a man between 18 and 29 years old with HIV. Here the sequenced sample was unsorted PBMCs, taken 1.1 years after starting antiretroviral therapy. CDR3 protein: CAFPTPGTGSHEQYF. DNA of the CDR3: TGTGCCTTTCCTACTCCCGGGACAGGGTCCCACGAGCAGTACTTC. Supplemented by reference TRBV30 and TRBJ2-7, the full variable domain reads SQTIHQWPATLVQPVGSPLSLECTVEGTSNPNLYWYRQAAGRGLQLLFYSVGIGQISSEVPQNLSASRPQDRQFILSSKKLLLSDSGFYLCAFPTPGTGSHEQYFGPGTRLTVT.